This TCR beta chain comes out of a study of tumor-infiltrating lymphocytes in primary liver carcinoma. Study details: Between about 4.2 and 11 cm across, the tumors were all of stage T1-T3 N0M0.

A constant-region primer primed TCR beta cDNA synthesis from 400 to 550 ng of total RNA. A slightly modified ARM-PCR protocol with three nested multiplex PCR rounds produced these TCR beta libraries. Primers for the first two PCR rounds were TRBV1-TRBV30 forward primers and a C-beta reverse primer (10 cycles per round). TCRdb re-called the multiplex PCR reads with MiXCR, one entry per CDR3 protein. The sample lists about 99,000 distinct CDR3 sequences, around 63% occurring once. Starting material for RNA and DNA co-extraction consisted of 20-30 mg of unsorted bulk tissue. Tumors were each sampled at five separate regions. Germline assignment: CDR1 MDHEN and CDR2 SYDVKM. The CDR3 totals 11 residues. Points on this clonotype: A read error may explain this, as a much larger clone is one base away.

The chain is built from TRBV28 and TRBJ2-7, with D unresolved. Sequencing was performed on liver tumor tissue from sampling region 5. Subset of the sample: tumor region T5, tumor centre. The TCR comes from a woman aged 55-70 years with primary liver carcinoma and hepatitis B virus infection. CDR3 coding DNA: TGTGCCAGCCAGAATACCTACGAGCAGTGCTTC. Its translation is CASQNTYEQCF.